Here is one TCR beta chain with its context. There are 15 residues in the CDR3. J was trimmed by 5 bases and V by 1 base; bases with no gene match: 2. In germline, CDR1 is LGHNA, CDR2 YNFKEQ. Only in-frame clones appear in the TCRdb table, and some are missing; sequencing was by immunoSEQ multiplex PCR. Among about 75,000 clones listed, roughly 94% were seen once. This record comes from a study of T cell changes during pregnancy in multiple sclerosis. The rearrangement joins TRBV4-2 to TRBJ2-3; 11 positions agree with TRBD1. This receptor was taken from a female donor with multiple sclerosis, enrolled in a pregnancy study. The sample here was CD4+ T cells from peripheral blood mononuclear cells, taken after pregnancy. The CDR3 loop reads CASSQGGQGGDTQYF. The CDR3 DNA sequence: TGTGCCAGCAGCCAAGGGGGACAGGGGGGAGATACGCAGTATTTT.